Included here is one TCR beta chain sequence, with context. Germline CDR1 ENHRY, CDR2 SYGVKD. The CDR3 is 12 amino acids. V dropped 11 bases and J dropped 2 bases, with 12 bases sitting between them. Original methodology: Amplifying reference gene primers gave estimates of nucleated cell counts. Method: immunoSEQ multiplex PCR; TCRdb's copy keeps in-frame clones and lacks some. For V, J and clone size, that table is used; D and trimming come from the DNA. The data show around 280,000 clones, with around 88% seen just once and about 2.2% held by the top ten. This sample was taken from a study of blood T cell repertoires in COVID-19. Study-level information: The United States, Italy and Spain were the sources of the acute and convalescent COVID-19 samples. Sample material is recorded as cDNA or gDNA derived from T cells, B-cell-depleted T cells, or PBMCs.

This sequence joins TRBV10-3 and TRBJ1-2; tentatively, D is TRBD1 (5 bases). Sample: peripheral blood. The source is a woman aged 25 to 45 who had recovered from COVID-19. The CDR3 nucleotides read TGTGCCTTACAAGGGGAAAACTATGGCTACACCTTC. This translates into CALQGENYGYTF.